These T cell receptor beta chains were read from a single sample in a study of glioma-infiltrating T cells. A single record per CDR3 protein comes from TCRdb applying MiXCR to the multiplex PCR reads. The table has about 180,000 distinct CDR3 sequences, over 40% seen once. Sequencing was done on a sample of glioma tissue, nonneoplastic brain tissue, or PBMCs (not recorded which). All receptors derive from a human donor with low-grade glioma or glioblastoma, undergoing nonglioma brain surgery, or in good health (not recorded which). Both conserved end residues are trimmed from each CDR3. The order of the fields is D gene, J gene, V gene, CDR3 protein. The D gene is left open where the match is weak.

NA TRBJ1-1 TRBV7-9 ASSPTPMWKAF
NA TRBJ2-1 TRBV7-9 ASSLAGSFSDEQF
NA TRBJ2-7 TRBV28 GSSPNAGQRD
NA TRBJ1-2 TRBV11-2 ASSPLRERSYT
NA TRBJ2-1 TRBV3-1 ASSQSRGNEQF
NA TRBJ1-4 TRBV20-1 SARDLGGDGEKLF
TRBD1 TRBJ2-1 TRBV28 ASSLTGFSYNEQF
NA TRBJ1-1 TRBV12-3/TRBV12-4 ASSPKAGTMNTEAF
NA TRBJ2-1 TRBV6-9 DSSFFVEDSSYNEQF
NA TRBJ1-1 TRBV6-9 ASSYQVSTEAF
TRBD1 TRBJ1-5 TRBV20-1 SADTGDNQAQR
NA TRBJ2-5 TRBV2 ASSEFAGLETQY
NA TRBJ2-3 TRBV2 ASRSGGIITDTQY
TRBD2 TRBJ2-3 TRBV7-9 ASSLDLSSTSGTDTQY
NA TRBJ2-7 TRBV12-3/TRBV12-4 ASSNLLSSEQY
TRBD1 TRBJ2-5 TRBV5-4 ASSHGTGQETQY
NA TRBJ1-4 TRBV3-1 ASSPDSLGLGGLF
NA TRBJ2-1 TRBV12-3/TRBV12-4 ASSPGARGTYNEQF
TRBD1 TRBJ1-5 TRBV28 AGSLGTVRSNQPQH
NA TRBJ2-5 TRBV20-1 SAYKGQETQY
TRBD1 TRBJ1-5 TRBV20-1 SAGTRDRGSNQPQH
NA TRBJ2-3 TRBV6-1 ASSTRGGGDTQY
NA TRBJ1-6 TRBV6-1 ASRAIPMVFPPLH
TRBD2 TRBJ2-7 TRBV5-1 ASSSTSGKGIEQY
TRBD2 TRBJ2-1 TRBV15 ATSAGDNEQF
NA TRBJ2-7 TRBV6-6 ASSYPGGQTYEQY
TRBD1 TRBJ2-7 TRBV20-1 SADPGQGDEQY
TRBD2 TRBJ2-7 TRBV29-1 SVFLVVSGDYEQY
NA TRBJ2-5 TRBV6-1 ASSTSTSSSETQY
NA TRBJ1-1 TRBV25-1 ASGWTAGTGAF
TRBD2 TRBJ2-1 TRBV19 ASSISGRESEQF
NA TRBJ2-5 TRBV7-2 ASSNGRGQETQY
TRBD1 TRBJ1-1 TRBV29-1 SVTKQGDTEAF
TRBD2 TRBJ2-1 TRBV4-1 ASSQDPGTSGTGGNEQF
NA TRBJ1-6 TRBV2 ARRGNGGFLQSSYNSPLH
NA TRBJ2-3 TRBV7-3 ASSHRSIARTDTQY
TRBD2 TRBJ2-1 TRBV4-1 ASSLRTSGSQENEQF
NA TRBJ2-7 TRBV12-3/TRBV12-4 ASSLKSTYEQY
NA TRBJ2-7 TRBV7-2 ASSLQMSYEQY
NA TRBJ2-7 TRBV20-1 SAQGDSYGQY
NA TRBJ2-7 TRBV20-1 SAFDRTYEQY
NA TRBJ2-2 TRBV11-2 ASSLVTFNTGELF
NA TRBJ1-5 TRBV15 ATSLGGHSNQPQH
NA TRBJ1-2 TRBV2 GRSEVGGAPGYGYT
NA TRBJ2-3 TRBV29-1 SVDHRGLNTDTQY
NA TRBJ1-1 TRBV7-9 ASSRDQDTEAF
NA TRBJ2-7 TRBV28 ASRDRALRYTNYEQY
NA TRBJ1-3 TRBV3-1 ASRINYTSYGNTIY
TRBD1 TRBJ2-3 TRBV18 ASSPPGQENQDTQY
NA TRBJ1-5 TRBV6-1 ASSPQGSNQTQN
NA TRBJ2-1 TRBV5-4 ASNLPFDTLGNNEQF
NA TRBJ1-2 TRBV29-1 RVVNEISGYT